This entry is about one T cell receptor (beta chain). No antigen is known for it. The data belong to a study of beta chain features in type 1 diabetes. Whole-study results and caveats: TCRB CDR3 length was moderately but significantly reduced in all four CD4+ subsets of Type 1 diabetes patients.

CDR1 and CDR2 from the germline V gene are SGHNT and YYREEE (reference sequence). There are 13 residues in the CDR3. Deletions cut 2 bases from V and 0 bases from J, with 4 bases between. Expressed TCRB transcripts were sequenced because the entire RNA isolate underwent reverse transcription. Using immunoSEQ multiplex PCR, the repertoire was profiled, and TCRdb retains in-frame clones only, with some absent. This table has some 270,000 clones, roughly 10% appearing once. The chain combines TRBV5-4 with TRBJ2-3, with D uncertain. The specimen was naive CD4+ T cells from blood. The receptor comes from a man aged 30-40 years with type 1 diabetes. The CDR3 region is CASSFRSTDTQYF. The CDR3 coding sequence is TGTGCCAGCAGCTTTCGGAGCACAGATACGCAGTATTTT.